This passage covers 7 T cell receptor beta chains from one sample sequenced in a study of T cell changes during pregnancy in multiple sclerosis. The repertoire was sequenced with immunoSEQ multiplex PCR; TCRdb's copy has only in-frame clones and lacks some. The repertoire holds more than 45,000 clones, with around 93% as singletons. This specimen consisted of CD8+ T cells from peripheral blood mononuclear cells, obtained in the second trimester of pregnancy. The origin of the receptors is a female donor with multiple sclerosis, enrolled in a pregnancy study.

The chain combines TRBV5-5 with TRBJ2-7; tentative D call: TRBD2 (6 bases). Germline CDR1 is SGHKS and CDR2 is YYEKEE (reference sequence). Trimming shortened V by 0 bases and J by 4 bases, and 8 bases separated the two germline ends. The CDR3 spans 13 residues. CDR3 in DNA: TGTGCCAGCAGCTTGGGCGGGGAGTACGAGCAGTACTTC. Its protein product is CASSLGGEYEQYF.

V usage is TRBV15 and J usage is TRBJ1-2, with a possible D match to TRBD1 (5 bases). CDR1 is LNHNV and CDR2 is YYDKDF in the germline V gene (reference sequence). The CDR3 sequence is 15 residues long. With 0 bases removed from V and 2 bases from J, the gap between germline ends came to 10 bases. The chain's CDR3 is CATSREGAGNYGYTF. The CDR3 DNA sequence: TGTGCCACCAGCAGAGAAGGGGCAGGAAACTATGGCTACACCTTC. Using reference TRBV15 and TRBJ1-2 for the parts outside the CDR3, the full variable domain is DAMVIQNPRYQVTQFGKPVTLSCSQTLNHNVMYWYQQKSSQAPKLLFHYYDKDFNNEADTPDNFQSRRPNTSFCFLDIRSPGLGDTAMYLCATSREGAGNYGYTFGSGTRLTVV.

The chain employs TRBV11-3 and TRBJ2-2, with D tentatively TRBD1 (6 bases). V lost 5 bases to trimming and J lost 0 bases, with 7 bases between them. Germline CDR1 SGHNT, CDR2 YENEEA. The CDR3 contains 14 residues. The CDR3 DNA sequence: TGTGCCAGCAGCGAGGGGGCGAACACCGGGGAGCTGTTTTTT. Protein sequence: CASSEGANTGELFF.

The gene calls are TRBV29-1 and TRBJ2-7, with 7 bases matching TRBD1. V gave up 3 bases and J gave up 2 bases; unmatched junction bases: 7. The V gene's germline CDR1 is SQVTM and CDR2 ANQGSEA. The CDR3 covers 14 residues. The CDR3 region is CSVEVGQGAYEQYF. CDR3 bases: TGCAGCGTTGAGGTTGGCCAGGGGGCCTACGAGCAGTACTTC.

The rearrangement joins TRBV7-9 to TRBJ1-1; D is unclear. This CDR3 spans 15 amino acids. CDR1 SEHNR and CDR2 FQNEAQ come from the germline V gene (reference sequence). Trimming cost V 8 bases and J 0 bases, with 16 bases left between them. CDR3 sequence (DNA): TGTGCCAGCGGTGGGCTGGGAGGAATGAACACTGAAGCTTTCTTT. It specifies CASGGLGGMNTEAFF.

The chain couples TRBV6-5 to TRBJ2-1; 9 nucleotides align to TRBD1. The junction had 11 bases not matched to a gene; V was cut back by 6 bases and J by 8 bases. The CDR3 covers 15 residues. Germline V gene lookup returns CDR1 MNHEY and CDR2 SVGAGI. CDR3 sequence reads: CASSPPGTGKDEQFF. The CDR3 DNA reads TGTGCCAGCAGCCCGCCCGGGACAGGGAAGGATGAGCAGTTCTTC.

The chain joins TRBV19 to TRBJ1-6; D possibly corresponds to TRBD1 (6 bases). This CDR3 region has 15 residues. Germline CDR1 and CDR2: LNHDA and SQIVND (reference sequence). Deletions cut 6 bases from V and 8 bases from J, with 17 bases between. The CDR3: CASSRDTGRHSPLHF. CDR3 nucleotides: TGTGCCAGTAGCCGGGACACAGGGCGTCATTCACCCCTCCACTTT. Looking up the rest from reference TRBV19 and TRBJ1-6 gives the full variable domain: DGGITQSPKYLFRKEGQNVTLSCEQNLNHDAMYWYRQDPGQGLRLIYYSQIVNDFQKGDIAEGYSVSREKKESFPLTVTSAQKNPTAFYLCASSRDTGRHSPLHFGNGTRLTVT.